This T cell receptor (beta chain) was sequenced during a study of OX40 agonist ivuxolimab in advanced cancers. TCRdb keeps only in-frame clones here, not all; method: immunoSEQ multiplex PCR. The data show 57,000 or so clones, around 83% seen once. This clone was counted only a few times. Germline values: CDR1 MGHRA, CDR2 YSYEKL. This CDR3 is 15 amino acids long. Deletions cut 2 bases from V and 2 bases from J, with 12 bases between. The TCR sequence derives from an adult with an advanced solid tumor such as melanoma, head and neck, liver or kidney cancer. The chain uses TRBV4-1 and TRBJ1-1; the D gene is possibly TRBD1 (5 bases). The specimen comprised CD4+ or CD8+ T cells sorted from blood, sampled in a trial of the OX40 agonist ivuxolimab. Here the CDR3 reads CASSQSTALNTEAFF. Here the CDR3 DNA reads TGCGCCAGCAGCCAATCGACAGCCCTAAACACTGAAGCTTTCTTT.